This TCR beta chain was obtained from a study of control samples from healthy donors and cancer patients. Method: immunoSEQ multiplex PCR; TCRdb's copy keeps in-frame clones and lacks some. The sample has more than 95,000 clones; 87% are singletons. This CDR3 comprises 15 residues. The germline CDR1 and CDR2 sequences are LNHDA and SQIVND (reference sequence). Trimming pared 7 bases from V and 2 bases from J, leaving 17 bases between. This clonotype originated in a man aged 18 to 30 in good health. V is TRBV19 and J is TRBJ1-1; D perhaps matches TRBD1 (6 bases). The sequenced material came from blood. CDR3 DNA: TGTGCCAGTATCAAAGTAGGGGGATTCAACACTGAAGCTTTCTTT. Translating it yields CASIKVGGFNTEAFF.